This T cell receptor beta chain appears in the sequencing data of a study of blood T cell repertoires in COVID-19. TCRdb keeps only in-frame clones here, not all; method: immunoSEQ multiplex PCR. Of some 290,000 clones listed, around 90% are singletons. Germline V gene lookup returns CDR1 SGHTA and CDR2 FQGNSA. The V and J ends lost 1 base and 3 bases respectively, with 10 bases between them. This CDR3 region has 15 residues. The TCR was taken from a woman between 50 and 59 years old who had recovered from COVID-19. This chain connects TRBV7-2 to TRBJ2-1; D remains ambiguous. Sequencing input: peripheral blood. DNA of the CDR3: TGTGCCAGCAGCTTAGTGTCCGGTTTCTACAATGAGCAGTTCTTC. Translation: CASSLVSGFYNEQFF.